This TCR beta chain came from a study of T-cell reconstitution after alpha-beta-depleted transplantation in children. Only a few counts were recorded for this clonotype. Antigen unknown. Study observations and caveats: Counts and diversity of T cells one year after transplant came mostly from newly produced T cells. Certain patients had high TCRbeta diversity at day 60, and it came from recipient T cells and thymic progenitors that survived.

It was with unique molecular identifiers that the TCRbeta library was prepared. TCRdb re-called the PCR reads with MiXCR, one entry per CDR3 protein. The data hold almost 600,000 distinct CDR3 sequences, with roughly a quarter observed a single time. The V and J ends lost 6 bases and 0 bases, in that order; junction bases with no gene match: 3. CDR1 is MNHNS, CDR2 SASEGT, per germline. This CDR3 comprises 15 residues. The sequencing used PBMCs, collected before TCRalphabeta/CD19-depleted stem cell transplant. The rearrangement joins TRBV6-1 to TRBJ2-7; 12 bases line up with TRBD2. This TCR was sampled from a boy under two years old with Wiskott-Aldrich syndrome, due to receive a stem cell transplant. In DNA, the CDR3 is TGTGCCAGCAGCGAGACTAGCGGGAGCTCCTACGAGCAGTACTTC. Translating it yields CASSETSGSSYEQYF.